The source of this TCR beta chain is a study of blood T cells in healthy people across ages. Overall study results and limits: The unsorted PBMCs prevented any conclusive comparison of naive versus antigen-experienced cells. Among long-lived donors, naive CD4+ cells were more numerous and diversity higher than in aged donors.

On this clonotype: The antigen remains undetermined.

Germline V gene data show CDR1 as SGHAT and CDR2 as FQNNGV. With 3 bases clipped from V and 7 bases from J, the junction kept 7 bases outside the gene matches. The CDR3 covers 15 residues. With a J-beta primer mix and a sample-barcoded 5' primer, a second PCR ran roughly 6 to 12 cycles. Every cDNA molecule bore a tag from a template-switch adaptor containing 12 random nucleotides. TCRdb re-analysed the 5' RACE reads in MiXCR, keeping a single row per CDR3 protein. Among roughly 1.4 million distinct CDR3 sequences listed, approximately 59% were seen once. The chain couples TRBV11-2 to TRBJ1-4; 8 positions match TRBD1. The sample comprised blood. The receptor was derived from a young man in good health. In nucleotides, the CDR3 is TGTGCCAGCAGCTTCTCCGGGACAGGTGGTGAAAAACTGTTTTTT. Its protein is CASSFSGTGGEKLFF. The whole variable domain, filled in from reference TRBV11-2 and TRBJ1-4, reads EAGVAQSPRYKIIEKRQSVAFWCNPISGHATLYWYQQILGQGPKLLIQFQNNGVVDDSQLPKDRFSAERLKGVDSTLKIQPAKLEDSAVYLCASSFSGTGGEKLFFGSGTQLSVL.